These T cell receptor beta chains were read from a single sample in a study of T cells in Graves' hyperthyroidism and ophthalmopathy. TCRdb itself ran the multiplex PCR reads through MiXCR, one entry per CDR3 protein. The sample shows some 600,000 distinct CDR3 sequences, roughly 14% of them seen only once. Sequencing was carried out using blood. Receptor source: a woman in her 30s with Graves' hyperthyroidism that later progressed to Graves' ophthalmopathy. Both conserved end residues are trimmed from each CDR3. For some rows the clone size is stated as once, few or many, or as a class when expanded; others skip it.

v_call	j_call	clone_size	cdr3_aa
TRBV4-1	TRBJ1-1	NA	ASRANLRGGETGEAF
TRBV28	TRBJ1-2	NA	ASSVLTGVGGGYT
TRBV28	TRBJ1-5	few	ASRRYRIGNQPQH
TRBV6-5	TRBJ2-1	NA	ASSYGVESYNEQF
TRBV19	TRBJ2-7	NA	ASSIAGAGTSDSYEQY
TRBV6-2/TRBV6-3	TRBJ1-2	NA	ASSYFGGLFSGYT
TRBV28	TRBJ2-3	many	ASSPPDESTDTQY
TRBV11-2	TRBJ1-2	many	ASSLDQSWDYGYT
TRBV28	TRBJ1-3	many	ASSRDMSSGNTIY
TRBV28	TRBJ1-6	NA	ASRPGPYNSPLH
TRBV9	TRBJ2-7	many	ASSVEGKSSYEQY
TRBV5-1	TRBJ2-7	NA	VSSLRTNYEQY
TRBV5-5	TRBJ2-2	few	ASSLVGTGGAGTGELF
TRBV7-2	TRBJ1-2	many	ASSVGTEEGYT
TRBV28	TRBJ2-1	many	ASSSHGQGDNEQF
TRBV10-3	TRBJ2-7	few	AISGGGLNSEQY
TRBV12-3/TRBV12-4	TRBJ2-7	many	ASSLLEHEQY
TRBV7-9	TRBJ2-1	NA	ASIPGRSSEIGRNEQF
TRBV2	TRBJ2-7	many	ASSEGASGDSYEQY
TRBV19	TRBJ2-1	many	ASSIAVYNEQF
TRBV19	TRBJ1-5	once	ASSMEVGNQPQH
TRBV12-3/TRBV12-4	TRBJ2-2	many	ASSTWTGGTGELF
TRBV6-2/TRBV6-3	TRBJ1-1	many	ASRRFVGLNTEAF
TRBV11-2	TRBJ1-5	many	ASSLTGRGQPQH
TRBV10-3	TRBJ2-2	many	AISVIWGENTGELF
TRBV30	TRBJ1-1	many	AWSAGGGTEAF
TRBV20-1	TRBJ2-7	NA	SALTGVEQY
TRBV12-3/TRBV12-4	TRBJ1-5	many	ASSKEYQPQH
TRBV28	TRBJ1-1	many	ASSISRVNTEAF
TRBV29-1	TRBJ2-5	NA	SGGPVNQETQY
TRBV3-1	TRBJ2-1	few	ASSLHSEYNEQF
TRBV29-1	TRBJ2-7	many	SVEDRGSRYEQY
TRBV14	TRBJ1-1	many	ASSPNPDERAF
TRBV3-1	TRBJ2-7	NA	ASSALGTNYEQY
TRBV20-1	TRBJ2-6	NA	SAHGRDRGGSGANVLT
TRBV29-1	TRBJ1-4	many	SAEGAQGEKLF
TRBV6-1	TRBJ2-3	few	ASSSESITDTQY
TRBV7-2	TRBJ2-7	few	ASSPNKWTGGYYEQY
TRBV29-1	TRBJ2-6	few	STRTEPSSGANVLT
TRBV12-3/TRBV12-4	TRBJ2-5	many	ASAPWMGLQETQY
TRBV24-1	TRBJ2-7	few	ATSDFTGMQY
TRBV24-1	TRBJ2-1	many	ATSDLLAEQF
TRBV11-2	TRBJ2-3	NA	ASSYREAGGTDTQY
TRBV7-2	TRBJ1-3	many	AISTGSKNTIY
TRBV25-1	TRBJ2-1	many	ASSEYGAGSVNEQF
TRBV11-2	TRBJ2-2	many	ASSPLQRVAGELF
TRBV6-2/TRBV6-3	TRBJ2-2	NA	ASSHRDSYANTGELF
TRBV20-1	TRBJ2-1	NA	SARDDGSSYNEQF
TRBV2	TRBJ2-7	many	ASNGRSGGSSYEQY
TRBV6-1	TRBJ2-5	many	ASSQRLAQETQY
TRBV10-3	TRBJ1-1	NA	AISEEAPGTEAF
TRBV12-3/TRBV12-4	TRBJ2-7	many	ASSSTGSPYEQY
TRBV6-5	TRBJ2-7	many	ASSSGHYEQY
TRBV29-1	TRBJ2-7	many	SVRTASYEQY
TRBV2	TRBJ2-2	few	ASRQGGNGELF
TRBV6-1	TRBJ1-5	many	ASSGRTSNQPQH
TRBV4-3	TRBJ2-6	few	ASSQQGGANVLT
TRBV27	TRBJ2-1	many	ASSFNREGGEQF